The 31 T cell receptor beta chains listed next were all sequenced from one sample in a study of blood T cell repertoires in COVID-19. Using immunoSEQ multiplex PCR, the repertoire was profiled, and TCRdb retains in-frame clones only, with some absent. Here the sample spans approximately 82,000 clones, around four fifths being singletons. The sequenced sample was peripheral blood. The receptors were sampled from an older woman with acute or convalescent COVID-19.

The chain couples TRBV12-3 or TRBV12-4 to TRBJ1-5; D remains unclear. V dropped 3 bases and J dropped 6 bases, with 9 bases sitting between them. The CDR3 extends over 13 amino acids. The CDR3 region is CASSFVAGQPQHF. In DNA form, the CDR3 reads TGTGCCAGCAGTTTCGTAGCCGGTCAGCCCCAGCATTTT.

The rearrangement links TRBV6-1 to TRBJ2-1, with TRBD1 matching over 12 bases. After removal of 0 bases from V and 7 bases from J, the junction contained 10 bases not matched to a gene. The germline V gene encodes CDR1 MNHNS and CDR2 SASEGT. CDR3 length equals 18 residues. DNA of the CDR3: TGTGCCAGCAGTGAAGCCTACCGGGACAGGGGGCGCATAAATGAGCAGTTCTTC. Translation gives CASSEAYRDRGRINEQFF.

This clone has a handful of counts. This sequence joins TRBV24-1 and TRBJ1-1, with a possible D match to TRBD1 (5 bases). Germline values: CDR1 KGHDR, CDR2 SFDVKD. V was cut by 3 bases and J by 1 base, with 11 bases left in between. There are 15 residues in the CDR3. This CDR3 reads CATSDPTQGNTEAFF. In DNA, the CDR3 is TGTGCCACCAGTGATCCAACTCAGGGGAACACTGAAGCTTTCTTT.

The gene calls are TRBV5-1 and TRBJ1-6; D perhaps matches TRBD1 (6 bases). Germline V lookup: CDR1 SGHRS, CDR2 YFSETQ. The ends were cut back, 4 bases at V and 10 bases at J, with 18 bases in the middle. CDR3 length: 15 amino acids. Written as DNA, the CDR3 is TGCGCCAGCAGCCCAGATGGGGCAGGGGACTCACCCCTCCACTTT. Protein: CASSPDGAGDSPLHF.

This clone came up a few times. The chain couples TRBV28 to TRBJ1-2; possibly TRBD1 for D (6 bases). Trimming stripped 8 bases from V and 8 bases from J, with 15 bases between. CDR1 MDHEN and CDR2 SYDVKM come from the germline V gene. The CDR3 sequence is 12 residues long. This CDR3 is CASRAGGRGYTF. CDR3 coding DNA: TGTGCCAGCCGGGCGGGGGGCCGGGGCTACACCTTC.

There are a few counts of this clone. The chain employs TRBV5-4 and TRBJ2-2; 7 bases are shared with TRBD2. The germline V gene has CDR1 SGHNT and CDR2 YYREEE (reference sequence). After removal of 0 bases from V and 0 bases from J, the junction contained 5 bases not matched to a gene. This CDR3 spans 17 amino acids. As DNA, the CDR3 is TGTGCCAGCAGCTTGGAGACTAGCCGATCGAACACCGGGGAGCTGTTTTTT. This codes for CASSLETSRSNTGELFF.

This clone has a handful of counts. The J gene is TRBJ1-1, the V gene TRBV7-2, with 10 bases identical to TRBD1. J was trimmed by 3 bases and V by 2 bases; bases with no gene match: 6. This CDR3 comprises 16 residues. Germline CDR1 and CDR2: SGHTA and FQGNSA. The CDR3 loop reads CASSLLTGGAYTEAFF. The DNA for the CDR3 is TGTGCCAGCAGCTTACTGACAGGGGGCGCTTACACTGAAGCTTTCTTT.

This clone was observed a few times. This rearrangement joins TRBV10-3 to TRBJ1-3; D not resolved. In germline, CDR1 is ENHRY, CDR2 SYGVKD. This CDR3 has 13 amino acids. The V end lost 0 bases, the J end lost 8 bases, and 8 bases lay between the germline ends. CDR3 sequence: CAISESADYTIYF. As DNA, the CDR3 is TGTGCCATCAGTGAGTCGGCCGATTACACCATATATTTT.

The genes are TRBV24-1 and TRBJ2-1; 9 bases line up with TRBD1. The length of the CDR3 is 17 residues. Germline assignment: CDR1 KGHDR and CDR2 SFDVKD. After removal of 2 bases from V and 7 bases from J, the junction contained 11 bases not matched to a gene. This CDR3 reads CATSDSRAQGANNEQFF. The CDR3 DNA is TGTGCCACCAGTGATTCCCGGGCACAGGGGGCAAATAATGAGCAGTTCTTC.

V usage is TRBV11-2 and J usage is TRBJ2-1; D not certain. Germline CDR1 SGHAT, CDR2 FQNNGV. The CDR3 covers 14 residues. Trimming removed 0 bases from V and 8 bases from J, with 11 bases in between. The chain's CDR3 is CASSLEVANDEQFF. CDR3 in DNA: TGTGCCAGCAGCTTAGAGGTAGCTAACGATGAGCAGTTCTTC.

CDR3 DNA sequence: TGTGCCAGCAGCTTTTTAGCGGGGGGGAGGAATGAGCAGTTCTTC. Protein: CASSFLAGGRNEQFF. The V gene is TRBV7-2, the J gene TRBJ2-1; 11 nucleotides match TRBD2. The CDR3 covers 15 residues. Germline assignment: CDR1 SGHTA and CDR2 FQGNSA. Trimming removed 3 bases from V and 7 bases from J; junction bases left unmatched: 5. Drawing the rest from reference TRBV7-2 and TRBJ2-1, the complete variable domain is GAGVSQSPSNKVTEKGKDVELRCDPISGHTALYWYRQSLGQGLEFLIYFQGNSAPDKSGLPSDRFSAERTGGSVSTLTIQRTQQEDSAVYLCASSFLAGGRNEQFFGPGTRLTVL.

The rearrangement joins TRBV12-3 or TRBV12-4 to TRBJ1-2; D ambiguous. The V end lost 5 bases, the J end lost 10 bases, and 11 bases lay between the germline ends. The CDR3 consists of 11 residues. The CDR3 bases are TGTGCCAGCAGTGGCGGTCGCCCCTACACCTTC. It encodes CASSGGRPYTF.

In this sample, this clone turned up a few times. This sequence joins TRBV6-5 and TRBJ1-2, with 10 bases lining up with TRBD1. Trimming at V came to 0 bases and at J to 7 bases, leaving 5 bases not matched to a gene. Germline lookup yields CDR1 MNHEY and CDR2 SVGAGI. CDR3 length equals 15 residues. The CDR3 here is CASSYSRTGGFGYTF. CDR3 in DNA: TGTGCCAGCAGTTACTCGAGGACAGGGGGGTTTGGCTACACCTTC.

This chain uses TRBV30 with TRBJ2-1; D is undetermined. CDR3 length: 11 amino acids. The V gene lost 0 bases and the J gene lost 7 bases, with 4 bases spanning the gap. The germline CDR1 and CDR2 sequences are GTSNPN and SVGIG (reference sequence). The CDR3 protein is CAWSVLNEQFF. The CDR3 region has the DNA TGTGCCTGGAGTGTCTTGAATGAGCAGTTCTTC.

This chain connects TRBV11-3 to TRBJ2-7; possible D gene TRBD2, 6 bases. The CDR3 sequence is 15 residues long. Germline V gene data show CDR1 as SGHNT and CDR2 as YENEEA. Trimming removed 8 bases from V and 4 bases from J, with 21 bases in between. The CDR3 protein is CASRFLSSGNYEQYF. The CDR3 DNA reads as TGTGCCAGCCGATTCCTGAGTAGCGGTAATTACGAGCAGTACTTC.

In its sample, this clone was seen once. The J gene is TRBJ2-7, the V gene TRBV7-3; 7 bases align to TRBD1. Per the germline V gene, CDR1 is SGHTA and CDR2 is FQGTGA. This CDR3 comprises 18 residues. V lost 4 bases to trimming and J lost 3 bases; unmatched junction nucleotides: 18. The chain's CDR3 is CASSCPVRRRQGSYEQYF. CDR3 nucleotides: TGTGCCAGCAGCTGCCCCGTGAGGAGGCGACAGGGTAGCTACGAGCAGTACTTC.

The rearrangement uses TRBV5-1 and TRBJ1-1; unclear D gene. The CDR3 totals 15 residues. V dropped 0 bases and J dropped 0 bases, with 9 bases sitting between them. CDR1 is SGHRS, CDR2 YFSETQ, per germline. CDR3 in DNA: TGCGCCAGCAGCTTGGCCACGGGTATGAACACTGAAGCTTTCTTT. It codes for CASSLATGMNTEAFF.

The gene calls are TRBV5-1 and TRBJ2-3; 10 bases align to TRBD2. Per the germline V gene, CDR1 is SGHRS and CDR2 is YFSETQ. V lost 2 bases and J lost 2; bases outside the gene matches: 2. This CDR3 spans 15 amino acids. CDR3 residues: CASSFSGGTTDTQYF. As DNA, the CDR3 is TGCGCCAGCAGCTTTAGCGGGGGGACCACAGATACGCAGTATTTT. Supplemented by reference TRBV5-1 and TRBJ2-3, the full variable domain reads KAGVTQTPRYLIKTRGQQVTLSCSPISGHRSVSWYQQTPGQGLQFLFEYFSETQRNKGNFPGRFSGRQFSNSRSEMNVSTLELGDSALYLCASSFSGGTTDTQYFGPGTRLTVL.

CDR3: CASSYGQETQYF. CDR3 bases: TGCGCCAGCAGCTACGGGCAAGAGACCCAGTACTTC. The chain carries TRBV5-1 and TRBJ2-5; no firm D call. The V end lost 3 bases, the J end lost 2 bases, and 5 bases lay between the germline ends. The CDR3 has 12 amino acids. From germline, CDR1 is SGHRS and CDR2 YFSETQ.

The V and J genes are TRBV7-9 and TRBJ1-1; TRBD1 matches at 7 bases. Trimming cost V 5 bases and J 4 bases; bases outside gene matches: 7. The CDR3 is 14 amino acids. Germline CDR1 and CDR2: SEHNR and FQNEAQ (reference sequence). The CDR3 sequence is CASSRSQGRTEAFF. CDR3 DNA sequence: TGTGCCAGCAGCCGCTCACAGGGGCGCACTGAAGCTTTCTTT. Using reference TRBV7-9 and TRBJ1-1 for the parts outside the CDR3, the full variable domain is DTGVSQNPRHKITKRGQNVTFRCDPISEHNRLYWYRQTLGQGPEFLTYFQNEAQLEKSRLLSDRFSAERPKGSFSTLEIQRTEQGDSAMYLCASSRSQGRTEAFFGQGTRLTVV.

This chain uses TRBV6-1 with TRBJ2-7; 10 bases fit TRBD2. CDR3 length: 19 residues. V gave up 4 bases and J gave up 3 bases; unmatched junction bases: 18. Germline CDR1 is MNHNS and CDR2 is SASEGT. CDR3 amino acids: CASSARLRASGGGDYEQYF. The CDR3 DNA sequence: TGTGCCAGCAGTGCCCGTCTCCGGGCTAGCGGGGGCGGAGACTACGAGCAGTACTTC.

V is TRBV19 and J is TRBJ1-1, with unresolved D. Germline CDR1 LNHDA, CDR2 SQIVND (reference sequence). Trimming removed 2 bases at V and 1 base at J, with 5 bases between. This CDR3 spans 13 amino acids. Here the CDR3 reads CASSISGNTEAFF. CDR3 nucleotides: TGTGCCAGTAGTATATCCGGGAACACTGAAGCTTTCTTT.

The chain uses TRBV5-1 and TRBJ1-1; tentative D call: TRBD1 (6 bases). This CDR3 has 15 residues. Trimming took 3 bases from V and 5 from J, leaving 17 bases between them. Germline CDR1 and CDR2: SGHRS and YFSETQ. The CDR3 DNA is TGCGCCAGCAGCTCTTCAGCCCGGGACACAACTGAAGCTTTCTTT. Translating gives CASSSSARDTTEAFF.

V gene TRBV11-3 combines with J gene TRBJ1-4, with 7 bases matching TRBD1. After removal of 1 base from V and 14 bases from J, the junction contained 4 bases not matched to a gene. There are 12 residues in the CDR3. In germline, CDR1 is SGHNT, CDR2 YENEEA. Written as DNA, the CDR3 is TGTGCCAGCAGCTTAGTCTTACAGGGGCTGTTTTTT. It specifies CASSLVLQGLFF. The full variable domain, completed using reference TRBV11-3 and TRBJ1-4, is EAGVVQSPRYKIIEKKQPVAFWCNPISGHNTLYWYLQNLGQGPELLIRYENEEAVDDSQLPKDRFSAERLKGVDSTLKIQPAELGDSAVYLCASSLVLQGLFFGSGTQLSVL.

The rearrangement joins TRBV6-6 to TRBJ2-2, with 10 nucleotides matching TRBD1. The CDR3 is 16 residues long. Losses at the gene ends were 6 bases for V and 7 bases for J; bases not matched to a gene: 11. CDR1 and CDR2 from the germline V gene are MNHNY and SVGAGI (reference sequence). CDR3 sequence (DNA): TGTGCCAGCAGCCGCGGGGGGACAGGGGCGATCGGGGAGCTGTTTTTT. Translation gives CASSRGGTGAIGELFF.

The chain is built from TRBV29-1 and TRBJ1-3, with 7 bases identical to TRBD1. The CDR3 loop spans 12 amino acids. Germline CDR1 is SQVTM and CDR2 is ANQGSEA. The J segment lost 4 bases and the V segment lost 6 bases, leaving 3 bases of the junction unmatched. This CDR3 reads CSVGTAGNTIYF. The CDR3 DNA is TGCAGCGTCGGGACAGCCGGAAACACCATATATTTT.

V and J are TRBV5-5 and TRBJ1-2; the match to TRBD1 covers 9 bases. This CDR3 region has 18 residues. Germline CDR1 SGHKS, CDR2 YYEKEE (reference sequence). With V trimmed by 4 bases and J by 2 bases, 15 bases remained unmatched. CDR3 region: CASSPKHRDRVVNYGYTF. The CDR3 nucleotides read TGTGCCAGCAGCCCCAAACACCGGGACAGGGTAGTGAACTATGGCTACACCTTC.

This clone appeared a few times. V is TRBV11-3 and J is TRBJ2-1; 8 nucleotides line up with TRBD2. Germline assignment: CDR1 SGHNT and CDR2 YENEEA. This CDR3 has 15 amino acids. With 1 base clipped from V and 6 bases from J, the junction kept 5 bases outside the gene matches. The CDR3: CASSLATGGVNEQFF. DNA of the CDR3: TGTGCCAGCAGCTTAGCAACGGGAGGGGTCAATGAGCAGTTCTTC.

This clone showed up just once. The chain employs TRBV7-6 and TRBJ1-6; TRBD1 might be the D (5 bases). The CDR3 sequence is 18 residues long. The germline V gene encodes CDR1 SGHVS and CDR2 FNYEAQ. The V gene lost 6 bases and the J gene lost 0 bases, with 18 bases spanning the gap. CDR3 in DNA: TGTGCCAGCAGATCTACGGGGGGGAAGGGCTCCTATAATTCACCCCTCCACTTT. Its protein is CASRSTGGKGSYNSPLHF. The whole variable domain, remainder taken from reference TRBV7-6 and TRBJ1-6, is GAGVSQSPRYKVTKRGQDVALRCDPISGHVSLYWYRQALGQGPEFLTYFNYEAQQDKSGLPNDRFSAERPEGSISTLTIQRTEQRDSAMYRCASRSTGGKGSYNSPLHFGNGTRLTVT.

The chain has TRBV19 and TRBJ2-5, with 7 nucleotides matching TRBD1. The germline V gene encodes CDR1 LNHDA and CDR2 SQIVND (reference sequence). J lost 1 base, V lost 5 bases, and 10 bases had no gene match. This CDR3 region has 16 residues. The CDR3 DNA is TGTGCCAGTAGTCCCGGACTGACAGGGTTCCAAGAGACCCAGTACTTC. Encoded protein: CASSPGLTGFQETQYF.

J is TRBJ1-2 and V is TRBV7-9, with 11 bases lining up with TRBD1. The CDR3 is 14 residues long. The germline gives CDR1 SEHNR, CDR2 FQNEAQ (reference sequence). The V gene end was trimmed by 5 bases and the J gene end by 9 bases; junction bases not matched to a gene: 8. CDR3: CASSAPGQGVRYTF. CDR3 bases: TGTGCCAGCAGCGCTCCGGGACAGGGGGTTCGCTACACCTTC.